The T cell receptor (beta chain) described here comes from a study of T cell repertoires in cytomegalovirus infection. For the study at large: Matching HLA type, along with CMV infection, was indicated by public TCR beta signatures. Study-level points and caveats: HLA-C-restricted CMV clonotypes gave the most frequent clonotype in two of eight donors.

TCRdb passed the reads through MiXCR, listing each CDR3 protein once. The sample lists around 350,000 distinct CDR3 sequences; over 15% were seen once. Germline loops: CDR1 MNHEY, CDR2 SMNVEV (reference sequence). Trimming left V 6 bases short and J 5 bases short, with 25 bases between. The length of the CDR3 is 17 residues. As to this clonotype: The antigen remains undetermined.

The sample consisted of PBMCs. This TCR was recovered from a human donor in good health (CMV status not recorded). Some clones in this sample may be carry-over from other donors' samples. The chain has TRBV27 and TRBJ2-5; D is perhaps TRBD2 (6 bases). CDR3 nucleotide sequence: TGTGCCAGCAGCTCAACCGGACGGCGGGACTGGTCCGAGACCCAGTACTTC. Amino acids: CASSSTGRRDWSETQYF.